One and the same sample provided the 22 T cell receptor beta chains below, sequenced in a study of T cells expressing NK-cell markers. TCRdb re-called the 5' RACE reads, yielding one record per CDR3 amino acid sequence without DNA. Listed are roughly 350,000 distinct CDR3 sequences; 5% to 5.5% falls within the top ten. Sequenced sample: blood T cells: a sorted CD56 or NKG2C T cell subset, CD4+ or CD8+ T cells, or bulk PBMC T cells (not recorded which). The receptors were gathered from a man aged 18-75 years in good health.

V and J are TRBV20-1 and TRBJ2-3; no DNA is available, so the TRBD2 call from TCRdb remains unchecked. The germline V gene has CDR1 DFQATT and CDR2 SNEGSKA (reference sequence). The CDR3 length is 17 residues. The CDR3 protein is CSARTRVSGGAKDTQYF.

This chain joins TRBV27 and TRBJ1-1. CDR3 size: 13 residues. Germline-derived CDR1 and CDR2 are MNHEY and SMNVEV (reference sequence). The CDR3 reads CASAWTLNTEAFF.

This rearrangement joins TRBV4-2 to TRBJ2-1; TCRdb's assignment of TRBD2 cannot be checked, as there is no DNA. The germline V gene encodes CDR1 LGHNA and CDR2 YNFKEQ. This CDR3 has 16 residues. This chain's CDR3 is CASSQTRGGAPREQFF.

V usage is TRBV11-2 and J usage is TRBJ2-1. The CDR3 is made up of 16 amino acids. The V gene's germline CDR1 is SGHAT and CDR2 FQNNGV. CDR3 region: CASSSDRLAPYNEQFF.

The chain has TRBV14 and TRBJ2-5; the D call of TRBD1 rests on TCRdb alone, since no DNA is present to check it. This CDR3 is built from 12 residues. Germline CDR1 SGHDN, CDR2 FVKESK. CDR3 in amino acids: CASSRTQMTQYF. The full variable domain, rest sourced from reference TRBV14 and TRBJ2-5, is EAGVTQFPSHSVIEKGQTVTLRCDPISGHDNLYWYRRVMGKEIKFLLHFVKESKQDESGMPNNRFLAERTGGTYSTLKVQPAELEDSGVYFCASSRTQMTQYFGPGTRLLVL.

The chain couples TRBV28 to TRBJ1-1; without DNA, the TCRdb call of TRBD1 cannot be checked. The CDR3 is made up of 15 amino acids. Per germline, CDR1 MDHEN and CDR2 SYDVKM. Here the CDR3 reads CASTLGGSMNTEAFF.

The chain combines TRBV6-1 with TRBJ1-1. The germline gives CDR1 MNHNS, CDR2 SASEGT. The CDR3 is made up of 17 amino acids. The CDR3 protein is CASSQQGILTFGSGAFF.

V is TRBV12-3 or TRBV12-4 and J is TRBJ1-6. This CDR3 contains 13 residues. This CDR3 is CASGYKRNSPLHF.

The rearrangement joins TRBV29-1 to TRBJ1-4. The CDR3 is 13 amino acids. CDR1 and CDR2 from the germline V gene are SQVTM and ANQGSEA. CDR3 protein: CSVRRGWQEKLFF.

V and J are TRBV20-1 and TRBJ2-5; the TCRdb call, TRBD1, lacks DNA for checking. This CDR3 is 12 amino acids long. Per germline, CDR1 DFQATT and CDR2 SNEGSKA (reference sequence). The CDR3 is CSASVGPRAQYF.

The chain joins TRBV27 to TRBJ2-1; the TRBD1 assignment by TCRdb is unverifiable without DNA. This CDR3 is 15 amino acids long. The germline V gene has CDR1 MNHEY and CDR2 SMNVEV (reference sequence). The CDR3 spells CASSLVGEIVPEQFF.

The chain uses TRBV9 and TRBJ2-3; checking the TCRdb D call of TRBD1 is not possible without DNA. The CDR3 extends over 14 amino acids. From germline, CDR1 is SGDLS and CDR2 YYNGEE. The CDR3 spells CASQRGGSADTQYF.

The chain recombines TRBV7-2 with TRBJ2-5; TCRdb proposes TRBD1, but this gene call is untestable without DNA. Germline-derived CDR1 and CDR2 are SGHTA and FQGNSA. CDR3 size: 14 residues. This chain's CDR3 is CASSPPGSIETQYF.

The chain combines TRBV28 with TRBJ2-3; TCRdb gives TRBD1 as the D gene, but with no DNA this cannot be confirmed. Germline CDR1 is MDHEN and CDR2 is SYDVKM. The CDR3 sequence is 16 residues long. CDR3 region: CASSPGDDSGTDTQYF.

The rearrangement uses TRBV10-3 and TRBJ2-7. CDR1 ENHRY and CDR2 SYGVKD come from the germline V gene. This CDR3 contains 12 residues. The CDR3 sequence: CAISENVREQYF.

The chain recombines TRBV20-1 with TRBJ2-2; the TCRdb call, TRBD2, lacks DNA for checking. There are 18 residues in the CDR3. CDR1 and CDR2 (germline): DFQATT, SNEGSKA (reference sequence). Here the CDR3 reads CSARLQGQGLAVTGELFF.

The rearrangement links TRBV6-1 to TRBJ2-2; TCRdb reports TRBD1, a call that lacks DNA to check it against. Germline lookup yields CDR1 MNHNS and CDR2 SASEGT. The CDR3 has 17 residues. CDR3 region: CASRTGQGPTNTGELFF.

The chain has TRBV7-9 and TRBJ1-5. Germline CDR1 SEHNR, CDR2 FQNEAQ (reference sequence). This CDR3 contains 15 residues. The CDR3 region is CASSLGGVANQPQHF.

This chain connects TRBV29-1 to TRBJ1-5; TCRdb names TRBD1, which stays unverified in the absence of DNA. This CDR3 contains 11 residues. Germline CDR1 reads SQVTM; CDR2 reads ANQGSEA. The CDR3 is CSVLWDGWQHF.

The chain carries TRBV28 and TRBJ2-5; TCRdb calls TRBD1, which cannot be checked without DNA. This CDR3 contains 15 residues. In germline, CDR1 is MDHEN, CDR2 SYDVKM. CDR3 protein: CASSSRDRGRETQYF.

The genes are TRBV12-3 or TRBV12-4 and TRBJ1-1; TCRdb selects TRBD1, and the lack of DNA leaves this call unchecked. CDR3 length: 15 amino acids. CDR3 region: CASSHRDRENTEAFF.

V gene TRBV6-4 combines with J gene TRBJ1-5; lacking DNA, the TRBD1 call made by TCRdb goes unchecked. Germline V gene lookup returns CDR1 MRHNA and CDR2 SNTAGT. The CDR3 extends over 14 amino acids. CDR3 region: CASSSTGDNQPQHF.